Presented here are 28 T cell receptor beta chains from one specimen sequenced in a study of cytomegalovirus exposure and HLA in healthy donors. The PCR ran on 60 Vbeta and 13 Jbeta primers. Here immunoSEQ multiplex PCR was the method, and the copy in TCRdb shows in-frame clones only, minus some. The data contain approximately 190,000 clones, 75% to 90% of them singletons. The source material was PBMCs. Receptor source: a woman in her 50s in good health and CMV-seropositive.

This clone was seen more than once but under ten times. The J gene is TRBJ1-3, the V gene TRBV19, with 7 bases fitting TRBD1. Germline V gives CDR1 LNHDA, CDR2 SQIVND (reference sequence). The CDR3 runs to 15 residues. Trimming cost V 6 bases and J 1 base; bases outside gene matches: 6. CDR3 protein: CASSPGQQSGNTIYF. The CDR3 bases are TGTGCCAGTAGCCCGGGACAGCAATCTGGAAACACCATATATTTT.

This chain uses TRBV5-1 with TRBJ2-1, with a weak D call TRBD2 (5 bases). Germline values: CDR1 SGHRS, CDR2 YFSETQ. This CDR3 has 13 residues. Deletions cut 4 bases from V and 5 bases from J, with 10 bases between. CDR3 nucleotide sequence: TGCGCCAGCAGCCCGGACTCTAACAATGAGCAGTTCTTC. Protein sequence: CASSPDSNNEQFF.

This chain links TRBV6-6 with TRBJ1-1, with D tentatively TRBD1 (6 bases). The germline V gene has CDR1 MNHNY and CDR2 SVGAGI (reference sequence). Trimming shortened V by 0 bases and J by 6 bases, and 11 bases separated the two germline ends. There are 14 residues in the CDR3. The CDR3 DNA is TGTGCCAGCAGTTACTCAACAGGGATGGCTGAAGCTTTCTTT. Its protein product is CASSYSTGMAEAFF.

CDR3 nucleotides: TGTGCCACCAGCAGGGCGAGTAGGGGGGGGGCCGAGACCCAGTACTTC. Protein: CATSRASRGGAETQYF. J is TRBJ2-5 and V is TRBV15; D perhaps matches TRBD2 (7 bases). Trimming took off 3 bases at V and 5 bases at J, with 19 bases between the two ends. CDR1 and CDR2 from the germline V gene are LNHNV and YYDKDF (reference sequence). The CDR3 sequence is 16 residues long.

This chain connects TRBV2 to TRBJ2-3, with 9 bases that match TRBD2. The CDR3 consists of 16 residues. V lost 5 bases to trimming and J lost 1 base; unmatched junction nucleotides: 7. Germline V lookup: CDR1 SNHLY, CDR2 FYNNEI. CDR3 in DNA: TGTGCCAGCAGTACTGGACCTAGCGGGGGCACAGATACGCAGTATTTT. It specifies CASSTGPSGGTDTQYF.

The rearrangement joins TRBV6-4 to TRBJ2-3; 8 positions agree with TRBD1. The J segment lost 4 bases and the V segment lost 6 bases, leaving 9 bases of the junction unmatched. This CDR3 is 15 amino acids long. Germline-derived CDR1 and CDR2 are MRHNA and SNTAGT. The DNA for the CDR3 is TGTGCCAGCAGCCAGACAGGGGCGAGGGCAGATACGCAGTATTTT. Amino acids: CASSQTGARADTQYF.

This chain connects TRBV5-1 to TRBJ2-1, with D tentatively TRBD2 (5 bases). Germline V lookup: CDR1 SGHRS, CDR2 YFSETQ. The V end lost 4 bases, the J end lost 6 bases, and 11 bases lay between the germline ends. The CDR3 is 13 amino acids. The CDR3 is CASSQRTSNEQFF. DNA for the CDR3: TGCGCCAGCAGCCAGAGGACTTCCAATGAGCAGTTCTTC.

The J gene is TRBJ2-1, the V gene TRBV14, with 7 bases that match TRBD1. This CDR3 comprises 15 residues. The trim removed 4 bases at V and 0 bases at J, leaving 3 bases unmatched. Germline CDR1 reads SGHDN; CDR2 reads FVKESK. Here the CDR3 reads CASSLGDSSYNEQFF. The CDR3, as DNA: TGTGCCAGCAGCCTTGGGGACAGCTCCTACAATGAGCAGTTCTTC.

This chain links TRBV5-4 with TRBJ2-2, with TRBD2 matching over 9 bases. V was clipped by 4 bases and J by 7 bases; unmatched bases: 14. This CDR3 region has 17 residues. Germline CDR1 and CDR2: SGHNT and YYREEE (reference sequence). CDR3 sequence reads: CASSPPVAGAGGGELFF. CDR3 bases: TGTGCCAGCAGCCCCCCCGTAGCGGGGGCCGGGGGCGGGGAGCTGTTTTTT.

The rearrangement uses TRBV7-6 and TRBJ1-6, with D possibly matching TRBD1 (5 bases). Per the germline V gene, CDR1 is SGHVS and CDR2 is FNYEAQ. This CDR3 has 14 residues. The ends were cut back, 3 bases at V and 7 bases at J, with 10 bases in the middle. CDR3 protein: CASSLGGGNSPLHF. Here the CDR3 DNA reads TGTGCCAGCAGCTTGGGGGGTGGAAATTCACCCCTCCACTTT.

The V and J genes are TRBV6-6 and TRBJ2-2; TRBD1 matches at 8 bases. Trimming cost V 5 bases and J 7 bases; bases outside gene matches: 6. CDR3 size: 14 residues. Germline CDR1 reads MNHNY; CDR2 reads SVGAGI (reference sequence). The CDR3 spells CASSGQQGGGELFF. CDR3 in DNA: TGTGCCAGCAGTGGCCAACAGGGGGGCGGGGAGCTGTTTTTT.

The rearrangement uses TRBV23-1 and TRBJ1-2; 7 positions agree with TRBD1. TRBV23-1 is an open reading frame whose function is uncertain. There are 13 residues in the CDR3. J lost 4 bases, V lost 5 bases, and 4 bases had no gene match. The CDR3, as DNA: TGCGCCAGCAGTAAGACAGGGACCTATGGCTACACCTTC. Encoded protein: CASSKTGTYGYTF.

V usage is TRBV15 and J usage is TRBJ2-3; 8 bases are a match to TRBD2. The CDR3 has 17 amino acids. Germline V CDR1 and CDR2: LNHNV, YYDKDF (reference sequence). J gave up 6 bases and V 5 bases, and 16 bases lay outside the gene matches. The CDR3 is CATSGTSGTRSSDTQYF. CDR3 DNA: TGTGCCACCAGCGGAACTTCCGGGACTAGGTCTTCGGATACGCAGTATTTT.

The CDR3 DNA follows: TGTGCCAGCAGCTCTAGCGGGGGGCCAAATGAGCAGTTCTTC. Translated: CASSSSGGPNEQFF. The V and J genes are TRBV9 and TRBJ2-1, with 11 bases that match TRBD2. Germline lookup yields CDR1 SGDLS and CDR2 YYNGEE. CDR3 size: 14 residues. The junction had 4 bases not matched to a gene; V was cut back by 4 bases and J by 7 bases. Complete variable domain (other parts from reference TRBV9 and TRBJ2-1): DSGVTQTPKHLITATGQRVTLRCSPRSGDLSVYWYQQSLDQGLQFLIQYYNGEERAKGNILERFSAQQFPDLHSELNLSSLELGDSALYFCASSSSGGPNEQFFGPGTRLTVL.

The genes are TRBV2 and TRBJ2-7; possible D gene TRBD2, 5 bases. CDR3 length: 15 residues. Germline-derived CDR1 and CDR2 are SNHLY and FYNNEI. V was pared by 1 base and J by 3 bases, with 13 bases between. CDR3 loop: CASSEEGEGGYEQYF. The CDR3 region has the DNA TGTGCCAGCAGTGAAGAGGGAGAGGGCGGCTACGAGCAGTACTTC.

This chain connects TRBV28 to TRBJ2-3; tentatively, D is TRBD1 (5 bases). In germline, CDR1 is MDHEN, CDR2 SYDVKM. Trimming took off 10 bases at V and 0 bases at J, with 20 bases between the two ends. CDR3 length equals 16 residues. Here the CDR3 DNA reads TGTGCCATAACCCCCCCCCAGGGTGAGAGCACAGATACGCAGTATTTT. It codes for CAITPPQGESTDTQYF.

This clone was picked up a small number of times. This chain connects TRBV6-5 to TRBJ2-7; the match to TRBD1 covers 12 bases. The CDR3 covers 13 residues. CDR1 is MNHEY and CDR2 is SVGAGI in the germline V gene. The junction had 4 bases not matched to a gene; V was cut back by 6 bases and J by 7 bases. CDR3 residues: CASRGDRGQEQYF. The CDR3 DNA follows: TGTGCCAGCAGGGGGGACAGGGGGCAAGAGCAGTACTTC.

The CDR3 sequence is CASSLSLNYGYTF. CDR3 in DNA: TGTGCCAGCAGTTTATCCTTGAACTATGGCTACACCTTC. The chain employs TRBV6-6 and TRBJ1-2; D is ambiguous. CDR3 length: 13 amino acids. Germline V gene sequence: CDR1 MNHNY, CDR2 SVGAGI (reference sequence). V was shortened by 4 bases and J by 2 bases, with 8 bases between the two germline ends.

The CDR3: CASSSSTSGGGNEQFF. DNA for the CDR3: TGTGCCAGCAGCTCCAGCACTAGCGGGGGAGGTAATGAGCAGTTCTTC. The chain uses TRBV9 and TRBJ2-1, with TRBD2 identical over 11 bases. The junction had 10 bases not matched to a gene; V was cut back by 4 bases and J by 7 bases. Germline V gives CDR1 SGDLS, CDR2 YYNGEE. The CDR3 consists of 16 residues.

The chain employs TRBV6-5 and TRBJ1-6, with D uncertain. Germline V gene data show CDR1 as MNHEY and CDR2 as SVGAGI. This CDR3 has 15 amino acids. V shed 2 bases and J shed 6 bases, with 11 bases lying between them. The CDR3 here is CASSYRDRGNSPLHF. CDR3 nucleotide sequence: TGTGCCAGCAGTTACCGCGATCGGGGTAATTCACCCCTCCACTTT.

Concerning this clone: A junction end diverges from the germline sequence, so it may reflect a read error. The V and J genes are TRBV7-7 and TRBJ2-5; a weak D match, TRBD1 (5 bases). The germline V gene has CDR1 SSHAT and CDR2 FNYEAQ (reference sequence). The CDR3 contains 14 residues. In DNA form, the CDR3 reads TGTGCTAGCAGCTTACGCCCAGGGTACGAGACCCAGTACTTC. Translation gives CASSLRPGYETQYF.

V gene TRBV10-3 combines with J gene TRBJ2-1, with D maybe TRBD1 (6 bases). The V gene's germline CDR1 is ENHRY and CDR2 SYGVKD. The V gene lost 3 bases and the J gene lost 4 bases, with 19 bases spanning the gap. This CDR3 contains 17 residues. The CDR3 coding sequence is TGTGCCATCAGTGACACCTCCGGGACAAAGATTTACAATGAGCAGTTCTTC. Translated: CAISDTSGTKIYNEQFF.

CDR3 bases: TGTGCCTGGAGTGTACGTCCGGGTTCCGAGCAGTACTTC. This translates into CAWSVRPGSEQYF. The gene calls are TRBV30 and TRBJ2-7; D gene uncertain. Germline CDR1 and CDR2: GTSNPN and SVGIG (reference sequence). The CDR3 length is 13 residues. V was pared by 0 bases and J by 6 bases, with 12 bases between.

The CDR3 here is CASSSGTGLVYEQYF. Written as DNA, the CDR3 is TGTGCCAGCAGTTCTGGGACAGGGTTGGTGTACGAGCAGTACTTC. The chain combines TRBV28 with TRBJ2-7; 9 nucleotides agree with TRBD1. The CDR3 extends over 15 amino acids. The trim removed 4 bases at V and 4 bases at J, leaving 8 bases unmatched. Looked up from germline, CDR1 is MDHEN and CDR2 is SYDVKM.

The rearrangement uses TRBV7-9 and TRBJ2-2; D gene uncertain. This CDR3 spans 15 amino acids. Trimming removed 1 base at V and 6 bases at J, with 12 bases between. From germline, CDR1 is SEHNR and CDR2 FQNEAQ (reference sequence). CDR3 protein: CASSLGFSDSGELFF. The CDR3 DNA reads as TGTGCCAGCAGCTTAGGTTTCAGCGATTCCGGGGAGCTGTTTTTT.

This chain uses TRBV6-7 with TRBJ1-5; 10 bases fit TRBD1. TRBV6-7 is filed as an ORF, its function uncertain. V lost 5 bases to trimming and J lost 0 bases; unmatched junction nucleotides: 4. There are 16 residues in the CDR3. The CDR3 is CASSRQGARSNQPQHF. CDR3 bases: TGTGCCAGCAGTAGACAGGGGGCCCGTAGCAATCAGCCCCAGCATTTT.

The chain has TRBV2 and TRBJ2-3; tentative D call: TRBD1 (6 bases). Germline CDR1 reads SNHLY; CDR2 reads FYNNEI. V dropped 5 bases and J dropped 5 bases, with 26 bases sitting between them. The length of the CDR3 is 18 residues. CDR3 loop: CASSLLPENPGDRDTQYF. CDR3 coding DNA: TGTGCCAGCAGTCTCCTCCCCGAGAACCCAGGGGATCGAGATACGCAGTATTTT.

As for this clone: The junction departs from germline at one end; a sequencing error may be responsible. This CDR3 is also generated by other DNA sequences in the sample. The chain links TRBV5-4 to TRBJ1-2, with TRBD1 matching 10 bases. Germline V gene data show CDR1 as SGHNT and CDR2 as YYREEE (reference sequence). This CDR3 has 14 amino acids. The CDR3 DNA is TGTGCCAGCAGCGGAGGACAGGGGGATGGTGGCTACACTTTC. It codes for CASSGGQGDGGYTF.